The rows below give T cell receptor beta chains drawn from one sample of a study of T cells in Graves' hyperthyroidism and ophthalmopathy. Each CDR3 protein is one row after TCRdb ran MiXCR on the multiplex PCR reads. The table includes about 720,000 distinct CDR3 sequences, roughly 17% detected once. The sample comprised blood. These receptors all stem from a man aged 18 to 30 with Graves' hyperthyroidism. Both conserved end residues are part of each CDR3.

TRBV24-1,TRBJ2-1,CATAEGSYNEQFF
TRBV12-3/TRBV12-4,TRBJ1-4,CASSLEPVYEKLFF
TRBV6-5,TRBJ2-7,CASSYSGQFIYEQYF
TRBV24-1,TRBJ2-1,CATSGTAGINNEQFF
TRBV6-1,TRBJ2-7,CASSSTGVGEQYF
TRBV5-4,TRBJ1-2,CASSLEMDYGYTF
TRBV11-1,TRBJ2-7,CASSQGGDSYEQYF
TRBV12-3/TRBV12-4,TRBJ2-2,CASSLGGTGELFF
TRBV6-1,TRBJ2-5,CASSFTGTKETQYF
TRBV2,TRBJ1-5,CASRDSYSNQPQHF
TRBV5-1,TRBJ2-7,CASSRGTGGINEQYF
TRBV19,TRBJ2-7,CASSVGILSHEQYF
TRBV20-1,TRBJ2-1,CSAQDGNEQFF
TRBV27,TRBJ2-7,CASSRQGAFSYEQYF
TRBV7-9,TRBJ2-6,CASSLALGTEIFGGGANVLTF
TRBV6-1,TRBJ2-3,CASSPHSGSSDTQYF
TRBV6-9,TRBJ1-1,CASSYPSLTEAFF
TRBV2,TRBJ1-6,CASSVQGYNSPLHF